The entry that follows covers one TCR beta chain sequence. Axillary draining lymph nodes of breast cancer patients supplied the node samples. These data are taken from a study of breast tumors, draining lymph nodes, adjacent tissues. CDR3 size: 16 residues. Germline lookup yields CDR1 MNHNY and CDR2 SVGAGI (reference sequence). The V end lost 5 bases, the J end lost 8 bases, and 21 bases lay between the germline ends. TCRdb re-called the multiplex PCR reads with MiXCR, one entry per CDR3 protein. There are more than 80,000 distinct CDR3 sequences in the sample; roughly 33% occur only once, and less than 6% lies in the top ten.

The receptor's source is a female donor with breast cancer. Some clones in this sample may be carry-over from other donors' samples. Material: axillary lymph node tissue. The gene calls are TRBV6-6 and TRBJ1-4, with a tentative D call TRBD1 (5 bases). CDR3 sequence reads: CASSPLPGRGEEKLFF. Here the CDR3 DNA reads TGTGCCAGCAGTCCCCTACCGGGACGGGGAGAGGAAAAACTGTTTTTT.